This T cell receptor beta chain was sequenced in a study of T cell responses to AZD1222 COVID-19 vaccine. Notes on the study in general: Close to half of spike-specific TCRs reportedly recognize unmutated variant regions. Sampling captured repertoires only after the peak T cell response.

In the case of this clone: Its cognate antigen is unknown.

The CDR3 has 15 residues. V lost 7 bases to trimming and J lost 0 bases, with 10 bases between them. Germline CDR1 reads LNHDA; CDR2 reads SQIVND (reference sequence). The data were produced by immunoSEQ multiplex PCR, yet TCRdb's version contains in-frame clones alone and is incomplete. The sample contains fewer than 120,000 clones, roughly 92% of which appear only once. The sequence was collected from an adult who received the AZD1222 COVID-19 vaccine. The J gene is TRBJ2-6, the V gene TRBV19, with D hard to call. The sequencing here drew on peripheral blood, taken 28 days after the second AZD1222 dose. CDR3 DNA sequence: TGTGCCAGTAACCCCGAGATCTCTGGGGCCAACGTCCTGACTTTC. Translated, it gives CASNPEISGANVLTF.